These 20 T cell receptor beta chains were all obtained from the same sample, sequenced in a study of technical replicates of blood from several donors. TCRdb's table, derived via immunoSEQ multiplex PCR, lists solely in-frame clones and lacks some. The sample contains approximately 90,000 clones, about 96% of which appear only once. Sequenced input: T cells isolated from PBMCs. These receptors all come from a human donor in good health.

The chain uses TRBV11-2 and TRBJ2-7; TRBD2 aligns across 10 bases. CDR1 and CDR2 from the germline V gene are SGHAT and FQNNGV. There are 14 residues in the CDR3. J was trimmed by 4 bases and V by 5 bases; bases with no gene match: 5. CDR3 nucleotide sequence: TGTGCCAGCAGCCGAGGACTAGCGGAATACGAGCAGTACTTC. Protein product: CASSRGLAEYEQYF.

CDR3 DNA sequence: TGTGCCAGCAGCAGGAGGACAGGGCCCGGGGAGCTGTTTTTT. This gives the protein CASSRRTGPGELFF. The V call is TRBV11-1, the J call TRBJ2-2; 8 bases align to TRBD1. The CDR3 is 14 amino acids. Germline V gene sequence: CDR1 SGHAT, CDR2 FQDESV (reference sequence). V was clipped by 5 bases and J by 6 bases; unmatched bases: 5.

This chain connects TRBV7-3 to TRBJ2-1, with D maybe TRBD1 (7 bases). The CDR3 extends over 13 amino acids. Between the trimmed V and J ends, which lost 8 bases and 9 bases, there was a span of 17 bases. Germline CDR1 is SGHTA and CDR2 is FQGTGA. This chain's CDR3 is CASGGQGVGEQFF. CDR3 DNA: TGTGCCAGCGGGGGGCAGGGGGTCGGTGAGCAGTTCTTC.

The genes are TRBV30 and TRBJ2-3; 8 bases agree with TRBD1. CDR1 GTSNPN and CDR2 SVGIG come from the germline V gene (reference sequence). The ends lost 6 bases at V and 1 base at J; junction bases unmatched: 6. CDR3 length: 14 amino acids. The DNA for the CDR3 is TGTGCCTGCCGACAGGGGAGTGGCACAGATACGCAGTATTTT. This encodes CACRQGSGTDTQYF.

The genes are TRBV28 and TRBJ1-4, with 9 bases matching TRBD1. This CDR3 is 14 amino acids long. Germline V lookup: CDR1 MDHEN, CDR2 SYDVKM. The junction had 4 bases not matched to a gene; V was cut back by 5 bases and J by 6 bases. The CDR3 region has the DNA TGTGCCAGCAGTACCGGGACAGGGTATGAAAAACTGTTTTTT. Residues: CASSTGTGYEKLFF.

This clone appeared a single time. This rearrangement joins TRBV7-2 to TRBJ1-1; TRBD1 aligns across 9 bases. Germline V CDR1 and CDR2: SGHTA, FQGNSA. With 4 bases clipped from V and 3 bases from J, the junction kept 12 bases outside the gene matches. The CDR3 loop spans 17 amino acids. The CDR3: CASSWTADRGDDTEAFF. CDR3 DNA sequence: TGTGCCAGCAGCTGGACTGCGGACAGGGGCGATGACACTGAAGCTTTCTTT.

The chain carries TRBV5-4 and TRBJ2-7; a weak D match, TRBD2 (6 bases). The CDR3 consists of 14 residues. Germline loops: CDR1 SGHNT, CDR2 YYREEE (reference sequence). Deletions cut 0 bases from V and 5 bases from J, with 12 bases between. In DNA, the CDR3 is TGTGCCAGCAGCTTGGTCCTCGGCGGGGACGAGCAGTACTTC. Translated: CASSLVLGGDEQYF.

The CDR3 coding sequence is TGTGCCAGCAGCCCCAGGGGGCGCGGTGGGACCCAGTACTTC. It codes for CASSPRGRGGTQYF. This rearrangement joins TRBV7-2 to TRBJ2-5; 8 nucleotides agree with TRBD1. The CDR3 is made up of 14 amino acids. Unmatched junction bases numbered 9, after V lost 5 bases and J lost 7 bases. The germline V gene has CDR1 SGHTA and CDR2 FQGNSA.

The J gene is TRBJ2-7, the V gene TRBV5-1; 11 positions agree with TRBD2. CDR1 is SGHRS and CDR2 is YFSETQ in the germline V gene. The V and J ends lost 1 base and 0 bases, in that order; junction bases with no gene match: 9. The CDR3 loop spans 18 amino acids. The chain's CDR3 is CASSLRSGGDLRSYEQYF. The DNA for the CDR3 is TGCGCCAGCAGCTTGCGTAGCGGGGGGGATCTCCGCTCCTACGAGCAGTACTTC.

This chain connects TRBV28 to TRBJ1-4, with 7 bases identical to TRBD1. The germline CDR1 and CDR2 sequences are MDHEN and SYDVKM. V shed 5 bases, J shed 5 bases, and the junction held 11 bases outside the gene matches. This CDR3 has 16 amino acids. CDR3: CASSPRDRASNEKLFF. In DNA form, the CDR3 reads TGTGCCAGCAGTCCGAGGGACAGAGCGTCGAATGAAAAACTGTTTTTT.

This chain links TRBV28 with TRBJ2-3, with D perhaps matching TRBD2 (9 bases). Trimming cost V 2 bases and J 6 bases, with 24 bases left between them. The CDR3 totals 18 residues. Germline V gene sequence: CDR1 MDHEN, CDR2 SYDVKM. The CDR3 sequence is CASSLNGQGLAGSDTQYF. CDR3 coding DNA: TGTGCCAGCAGTTTAAATGGACAGGGACTAGCTGGATCGGATACGCAGTATTTT.

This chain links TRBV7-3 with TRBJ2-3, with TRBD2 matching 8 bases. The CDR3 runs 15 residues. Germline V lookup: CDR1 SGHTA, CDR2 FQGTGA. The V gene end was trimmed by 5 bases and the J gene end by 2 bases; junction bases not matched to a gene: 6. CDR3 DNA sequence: TGTGCCAGCAGCGAAGCGGGGGTTCACACAGATACGCAGTATTTT. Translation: CASSEAGVHTDTQYF.

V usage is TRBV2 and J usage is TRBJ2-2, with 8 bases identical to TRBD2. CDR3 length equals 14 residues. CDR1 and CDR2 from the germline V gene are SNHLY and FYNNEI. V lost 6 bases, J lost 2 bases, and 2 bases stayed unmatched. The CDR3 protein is CASRGLENTGELFF. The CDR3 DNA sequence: TGTGCCAGCAGGGGACTAGAAAACACCGGGGAGCTGTTTTTT. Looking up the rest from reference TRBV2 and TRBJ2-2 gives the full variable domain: EPEVTQTPSHQVTQMGQEVILRCVPISNHLYFYWYRQILGQKVEFLVSFYNNEISEKSEIFDDQFSVERPDGSNFTLKIRSTKLEDSAMYFCASRGLENTGELFFGEGSRLTVL.

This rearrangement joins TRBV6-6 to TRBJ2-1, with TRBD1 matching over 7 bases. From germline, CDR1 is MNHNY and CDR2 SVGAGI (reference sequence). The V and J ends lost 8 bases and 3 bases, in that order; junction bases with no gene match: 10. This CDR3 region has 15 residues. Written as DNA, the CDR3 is TGTGCCAGCTCCCAGGGGGATGCGGGCTACAATGAGCAGTTCTTC. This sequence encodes CASSQGDAGYNEQFF.

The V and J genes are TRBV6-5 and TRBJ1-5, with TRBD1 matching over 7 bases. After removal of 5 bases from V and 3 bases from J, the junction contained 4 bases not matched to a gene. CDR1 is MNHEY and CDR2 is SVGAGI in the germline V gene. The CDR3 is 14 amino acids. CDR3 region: CASSHRGDNQPQHF. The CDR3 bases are TGTGCCAGCAGTCACAGGGGTGACAATCAGCCCCAGCATTTT.

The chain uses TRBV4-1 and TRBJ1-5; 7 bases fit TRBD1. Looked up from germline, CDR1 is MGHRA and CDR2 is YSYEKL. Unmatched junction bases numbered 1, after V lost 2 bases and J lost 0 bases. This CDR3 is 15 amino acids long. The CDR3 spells CASSQHRGSNQPQHF. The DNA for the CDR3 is TGCGCCAGCAGCCAACACAGGGGTAGCAATCAGCCCCAGCATTTT.

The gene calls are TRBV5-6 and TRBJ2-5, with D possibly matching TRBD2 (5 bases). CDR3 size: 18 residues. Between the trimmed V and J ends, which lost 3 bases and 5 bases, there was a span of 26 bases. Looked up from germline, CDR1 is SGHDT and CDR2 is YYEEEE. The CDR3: CASSYLFPPEGHPETQYF. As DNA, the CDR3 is TGTGCCAGCAGCTATCTCTTCCCCCCAGAGGGCCATCCGGAGACCCAGTACTTC.

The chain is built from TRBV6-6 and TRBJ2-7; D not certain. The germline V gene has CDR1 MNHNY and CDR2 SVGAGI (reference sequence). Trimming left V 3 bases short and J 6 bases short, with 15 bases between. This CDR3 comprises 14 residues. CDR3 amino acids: CASSYWPPATEQYF. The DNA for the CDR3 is TGTGCCAGCAGTTATTGGCCCCCAGCGACCGAGCAGTACTTC.

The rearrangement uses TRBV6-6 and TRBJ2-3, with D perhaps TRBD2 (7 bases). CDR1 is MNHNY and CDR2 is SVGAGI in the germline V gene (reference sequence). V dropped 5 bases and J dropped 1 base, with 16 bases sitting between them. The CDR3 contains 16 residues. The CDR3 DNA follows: TGTGCCAGCAGTCACAGGGCGGGAGAGGGCACAGATACGCAGTATTTT. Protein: CASSHRAGEGTDTQYF.

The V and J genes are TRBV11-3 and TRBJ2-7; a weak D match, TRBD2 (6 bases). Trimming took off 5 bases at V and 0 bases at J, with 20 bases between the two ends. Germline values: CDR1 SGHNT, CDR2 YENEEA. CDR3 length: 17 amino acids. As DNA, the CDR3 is TGTGCCAGCAGCAGCTACTCCCGGGACTCGAGCTCCTACGAGCAGTACTTC. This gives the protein CASSSYSRDSSSYEQYF.